The rows below give T cell receptor beta chains drawn from one sample of a study of shared clonotypes between healthy human individuals. The repertoire was sequenced with immunoSEQ multiplex PCR; TCRdb's copy has only in-frame clones and lacks some. This sample yields about 1.5 million clones, of which 95% to 99% are seen a single time; roughly 0.42% belongs to the top ten. The sample comprised naive CD4+ T cells sorted from blood. The receptors stem from a man aged 30 to 39 in good health. Each CDR3 is given with its conserved first and last residue. The size of a clone is reported for some rows only, either as once, few or many, or as a class for expanded clones.

v_call,j_call,clone_size,cdr3_aa
TRBV19,TRBJ2-3,-,CASSIGPGRADTQYF
TRBV6-4,TRBJ2-7,-,CASGGAGTGSYEQYF
TRBV27,TRBJ1-5,-,CASSFSYSNQPQHF
TRBV5-1,TRBJ2-1,-,CASSTGGGASYNEQFF
TRBV9,TRBJ2-6,-,CASSVTLRAGAPSGANVLTF
TRBV6-6,TRBJ2-1,once,CASSSQGTAYNEQFF
TRBV7-2,TRBJ2-7,-,CASRKALAGFYEQYF
TRBV18,TRBJ2-1,-,CASSPAGSEQFF
TRBV5-1,TRBJ1-5,-,CASSLGIPSNQPQHF
TRBV11-2,TRBJ1-2,once,CASSSGQGYGYTF
TRBV4-1,TRBJ1-2,-,CASSQGGRNYGYTF
TRBV6-1,TRBJ2-3,-,CASRGAGADTQYF
TRBV9,TRBJ2-1,-,CASSLLAYTNEQFF
TRBV30,TRBJ1-1,-,CAWGQGEWSTEAFF
TRBV7-3,TRBJ2-3,-,CASSPRSADTQYF
TRBV5-5,TRBJ1-1,-,CASSLGQGGYTEAFF
TRBV6-5,TRBJ2-7,-,CASSSRTPTSYYF
TRBV6-5,TRBJ1-5,once,CASSYDRAGQPQHF
TRBV28,TRBJ1-2,once,CASRESGRDYGYTF
TRBV5-1,TRBJ2-7,-,CASSSGLAGVYEQYF
TRBV30,TRBJ2-7,once,CAWSLPRGAGATYEQYF
TRBV5-6,TRBJ2-7,-,CASSFRPNSYEQYF
TRBV7-9,TRBJ2-5,-,CASSYRQGAREETQYF
TRBV5-6,TRBJ2-3,-,CASSLVLAGAADTQYF
TRBV5-8,TRBJ2-7,-,CASSVRRTVQIHYEQYF
TRBV5-1,TRBJ2-7,-,CASSLVGGPRGDEQYF